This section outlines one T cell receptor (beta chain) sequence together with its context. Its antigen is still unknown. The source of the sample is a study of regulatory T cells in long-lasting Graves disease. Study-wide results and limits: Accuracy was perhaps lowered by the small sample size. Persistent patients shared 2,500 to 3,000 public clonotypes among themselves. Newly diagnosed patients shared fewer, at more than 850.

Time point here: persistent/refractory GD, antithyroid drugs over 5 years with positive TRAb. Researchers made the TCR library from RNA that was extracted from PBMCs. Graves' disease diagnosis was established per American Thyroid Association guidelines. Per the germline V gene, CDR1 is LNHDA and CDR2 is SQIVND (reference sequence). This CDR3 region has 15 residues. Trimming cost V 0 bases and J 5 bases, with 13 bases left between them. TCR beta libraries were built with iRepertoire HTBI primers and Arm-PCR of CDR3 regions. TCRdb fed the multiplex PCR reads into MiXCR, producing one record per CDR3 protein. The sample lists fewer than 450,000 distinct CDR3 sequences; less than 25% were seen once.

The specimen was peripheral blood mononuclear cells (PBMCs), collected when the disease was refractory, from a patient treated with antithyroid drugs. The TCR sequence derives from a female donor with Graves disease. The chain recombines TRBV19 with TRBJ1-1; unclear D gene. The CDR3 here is CASSIDVSGRTEAFF. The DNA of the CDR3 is TGTGCCAGTAGTATAGACGTTTCGGGGAGGACTGAAGCTTTCTTT. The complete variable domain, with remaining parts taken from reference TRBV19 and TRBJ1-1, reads DGGITQSPKYLFRKEGQNVTLSCEQNLNHDAMYWYRQDPGQGLRLIYYSQIVNDFQKGDIAEGYSVSREKKESFPLTVTSAQKNPTAFYLCASSIDVSGRTEAFFGQGTRLTVV.